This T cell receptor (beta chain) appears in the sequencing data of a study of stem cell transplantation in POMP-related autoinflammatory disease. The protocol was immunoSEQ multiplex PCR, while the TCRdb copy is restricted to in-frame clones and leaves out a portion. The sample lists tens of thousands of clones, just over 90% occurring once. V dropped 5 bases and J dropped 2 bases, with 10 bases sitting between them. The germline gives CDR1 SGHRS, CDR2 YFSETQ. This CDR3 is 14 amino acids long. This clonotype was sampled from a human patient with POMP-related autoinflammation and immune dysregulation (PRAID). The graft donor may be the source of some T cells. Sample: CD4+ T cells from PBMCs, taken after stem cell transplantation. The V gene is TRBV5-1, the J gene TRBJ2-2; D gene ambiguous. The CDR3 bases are TGCGCCAGCAGGCAGGACCCAAACACCGGGGAGCTGTTTTTT. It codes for CASRQDPNTGELFF.